The 5 T cell receptor beta chains reported below all come from one sample, sequenced in a study of post-analysis software for immune sequencing data. Regarding the study as a whole: Higher frequency in patients than in controls was seen for roughly five TRBV segments, with TRBV5-6, TRBV5-1 and TRBV20-1 among them.

TCR beta cDNA libraries included unique molecular identifiers. Each CDR3 protein is one row after TCRdb ran MiXCR on the PCR reads. The sample holds roughly 600,000 distinct CDR3 sequences; 40% to 50% are singletons and the top ten take under 2%. These receptors' targets are unknown. The specimen sequenced was blood. These receptors came from a girl between 10 and 17 years old with multiple sclerosis.

The V gene is TRBV20-1, the J gene TRBJ2-1; TRBD1 might be the D (5 bases). In germline, CDR1 is DFQATT, CDR2 SNEGSKA (reference sequence). The V end lost 4 bases, the J end lost 5 bases, and 15 bases lay between the germline ends. CDR3 length equals 14 residues. CDR3 residues: CSANQGLPDNEQFF. The CDR3, as DNA: TGCAGTGCTAACCAGGGTCTCCCGGACAATGAGCAGTTCTTC.

This clonotype was seen a handful of times. The rearrangement links TRBV12-3 or TRBV12-4 to TRBJ2-5; 8 bases align to TRBD2. There are 14 residues in the CDR3. Unmatched junction bases numbered 5, after V lost 6 bases and J lost 2 bases. The CDR3 region has the DNA TGTGCCAGCAGCGGGAGGGCCGGGCAAGAGACCCAGTACTTC. Translated, it gives CASSGRAGQETQYF.

A word on this clonotype: Germline is not matched at one junction end, which may reflect a read error. V and J are TRBV9 and TRBJ2-7; TRBD2 is a possible D gene (5 bases). Germline V lookup: CDR1 SGDLS, CDR2 YYNGEE. This CDR3 contains 16 residues. This CDR3 reads CASSSTPVGAPRERYF. CDR3 DNA: TGTGCCAGCAGCTCTACCCCAGTGGGTGCCCCAAGGGAGCGGTACTTC.

The rearrangement joins TRBV25-1 to TRBJ2-7; 7 nucleotides agree with TRBD1. J gave up 0 bases and V 5 bases, and 10 bases lay outside the gene matches. The germline gives CDR1 MGHDK, CDR2 SYGVNS. CDR3 length: 16 residues. CDR3 in DNA: TGTGCCAGCAGTACCGGACAGGATCACGGCTCCTACGAGCAGTACTTC. Translated: CASSTGQDHGSYEQYF.

This clonotype has only a few counts. This chain connects TRBV6-6 to TRBJ2-1; D not certain. Germline V gives CDR1 MNHNY, CDR2 SVGAGI (reference sequence). V gave up 2 bases and J gave up 0 bases, with 8 bases separating them. This CDR3 comprises 15 residues. The CDR3 coding sequence is TGTGCCAGCAGTTACGGGTATAGCTCCTACAATGAGCAGTTCTTC. It specifies CASSYGYSSYNEQFF.